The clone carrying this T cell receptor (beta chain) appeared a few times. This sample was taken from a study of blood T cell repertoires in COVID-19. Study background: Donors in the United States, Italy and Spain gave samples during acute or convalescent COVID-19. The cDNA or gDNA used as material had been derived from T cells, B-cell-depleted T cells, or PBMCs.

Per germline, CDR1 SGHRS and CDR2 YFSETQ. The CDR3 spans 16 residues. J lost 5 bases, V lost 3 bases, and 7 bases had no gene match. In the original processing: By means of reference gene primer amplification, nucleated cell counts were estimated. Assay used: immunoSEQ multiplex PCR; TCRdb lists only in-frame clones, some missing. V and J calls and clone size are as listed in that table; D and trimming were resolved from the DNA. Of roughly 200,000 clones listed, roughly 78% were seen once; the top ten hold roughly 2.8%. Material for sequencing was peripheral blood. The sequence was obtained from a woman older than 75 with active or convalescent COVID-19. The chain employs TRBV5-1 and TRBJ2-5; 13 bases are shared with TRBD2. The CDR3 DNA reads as TGCGCCAGCAGCTCGACTAGCGGGGGGTTTGGGGAGACCCAGTACTTC. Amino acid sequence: CASSSTSGGFGETQYF.